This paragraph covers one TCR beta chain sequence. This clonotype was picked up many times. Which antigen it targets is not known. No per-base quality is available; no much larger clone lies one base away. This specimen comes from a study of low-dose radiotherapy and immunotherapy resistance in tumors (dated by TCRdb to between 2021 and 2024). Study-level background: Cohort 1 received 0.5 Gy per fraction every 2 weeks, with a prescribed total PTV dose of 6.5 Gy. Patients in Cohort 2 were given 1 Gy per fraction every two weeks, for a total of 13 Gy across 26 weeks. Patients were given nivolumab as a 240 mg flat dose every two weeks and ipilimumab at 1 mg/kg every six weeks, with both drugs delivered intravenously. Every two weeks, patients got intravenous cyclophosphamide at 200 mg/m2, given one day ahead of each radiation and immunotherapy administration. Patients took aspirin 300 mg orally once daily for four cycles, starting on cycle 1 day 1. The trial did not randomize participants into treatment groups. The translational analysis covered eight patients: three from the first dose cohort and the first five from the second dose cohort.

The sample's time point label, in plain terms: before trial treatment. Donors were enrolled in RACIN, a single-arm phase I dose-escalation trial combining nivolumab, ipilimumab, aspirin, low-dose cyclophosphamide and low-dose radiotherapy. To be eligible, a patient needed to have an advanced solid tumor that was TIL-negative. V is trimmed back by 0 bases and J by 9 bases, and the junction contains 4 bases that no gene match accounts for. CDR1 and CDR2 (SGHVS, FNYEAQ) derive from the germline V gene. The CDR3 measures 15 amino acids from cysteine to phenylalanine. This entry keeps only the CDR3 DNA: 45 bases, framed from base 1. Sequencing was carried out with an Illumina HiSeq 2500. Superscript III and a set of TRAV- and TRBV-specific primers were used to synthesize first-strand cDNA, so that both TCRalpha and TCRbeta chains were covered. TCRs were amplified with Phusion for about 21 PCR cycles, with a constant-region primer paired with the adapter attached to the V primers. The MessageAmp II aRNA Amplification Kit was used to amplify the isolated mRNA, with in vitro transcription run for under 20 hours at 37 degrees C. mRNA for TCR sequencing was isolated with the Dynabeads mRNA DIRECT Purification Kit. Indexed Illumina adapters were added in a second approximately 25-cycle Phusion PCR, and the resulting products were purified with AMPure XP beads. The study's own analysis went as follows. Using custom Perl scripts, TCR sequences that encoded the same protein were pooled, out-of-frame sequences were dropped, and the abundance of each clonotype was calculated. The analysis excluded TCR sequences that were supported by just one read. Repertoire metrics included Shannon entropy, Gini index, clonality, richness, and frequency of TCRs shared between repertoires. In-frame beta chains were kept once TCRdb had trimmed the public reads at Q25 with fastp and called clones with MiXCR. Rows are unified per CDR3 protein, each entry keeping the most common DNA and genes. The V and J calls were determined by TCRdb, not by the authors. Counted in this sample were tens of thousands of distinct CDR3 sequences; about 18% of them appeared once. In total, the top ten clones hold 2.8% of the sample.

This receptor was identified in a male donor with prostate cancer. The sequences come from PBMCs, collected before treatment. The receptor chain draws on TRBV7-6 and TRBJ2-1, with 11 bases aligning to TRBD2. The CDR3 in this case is CASSLASGGAAEQFF. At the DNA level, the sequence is TGTGCCAGCAGCTTAGCTAGCGGGGGGGCCGCTGAGCAGTTCTTC.